The 21 T cell receptor beta chains given below trace back to one sample, sequenced in a study of preoperative IRX-2 immunotherapy in early breast cancer. The treatment is: preoperative locoregional IRX-2 cytokine immunotherapy. Sequencing was performed with immunoSEQ multiplex PCR; in TCRdb, only in-frame clones are kept and a portion is missing. The sample has under 45,000 clones; less than 95% are singletons. The specimen comprised tumor tissue, sampled after IRX-2 immunotherapy. The receptors shown here come from a human donor with breast cancer.

The chain carries TRBV18 and TRBJ2-7, with a tentative D call TRBD1 (7 bases). The CDR3 length is 15 residues. Germline CDR1 is KGHSH and CDR2 is LQKENI. V lost 6 bases and J lost 2, with 17 bases in between. As DNA, the CDR3 is TGTGCCAGCTCGCGGGGACAGAAGGCGGCCTACGAGCAGTACTTC. Translating it yields CASSRGQKAAYEQYF.

This chain uses TRBV19 with TRBJ2-5; no firm D call. CDR3 size: 14 residues. Germline CDR1 is LNHDA and CDR2 is SQIVND (reference sequence). The V gene lost 6 bases and the J gene lost 3 bases, with 14 bases spanning the gap. CDR3 protein: CASSYIGWEETQYF. For the CDR3, the DNA is TGTGCCAGTAGCTATATAGGGTGGGAAGAGACCCAGTACTTC.

The CDR3 reads CASTQGEAQYF. CDR3 coding DNA: TGTGCCAGCACTCAGGGGGAGGCGCAGTATTTT. The V and J genes are TRBV27 and TRBJ2-3; D perhaps matches TRBD1 (7 bases). The V gene lost 7 bases and the J gene lost 10 bases, with 12 bases spanning the gap. The CDR3 sequence is 11 residues long. Germline V gives CDR1 MNHEY, CDR2 SMNVEV (reference sequence).

This clone was recorded once. The V call is TRBV7-7, the J call TRBJ1-1; D is undetermined. This CDR3 is built from 13 residues. Trimming cost V 3 bases and J 2 bases, with 7 bases left between them. CDR1 is SSHAT and CDR2 is FNYEAQ in the germline V gene (reference sequence). The CDR3 bases are TGTGCCAGCAGCTTCGCCTTTAACACTGAAGCTTTCTTT. Translated, it gives CASSFAFNTEAFF.

The rearrangement uses TRBV7-2 and TRBJ2-7, with a weak D call TRBD1 (5 bases). Germline values: CDR1 SGHTA, CDR2 FQGNSA. Trimming stripped 3 bases from V and 4 bases from J, with 7 bases between. This CDR3 is built from 12 residues. This CDR3 reads CASSFRAYEQYF. CDR3 coding DNA: TGTGCCAGCAGCTTCAGGGCTTACGAGCAGTACTTC.

The rearrangement links TRBV7-9 to TRBJ2-7, with 8 bases aligning to TRBD1. V was pared by 1 base and J by 5 bases, with 7 bases of the junction left unmatched. This CDR3 is built from 15 residues. Germline CDR1 SEHNR, CDR2 FQNEAQ (reference sequence). The CDR3 region is CASSLGGRGQDEQYF. The DNA for the CDR3 is TGTGCCAGCAGCTTAGGAGGCAGGGGGCAAGACGAGCAGTACTTC.

The rearrangement uses TRBV30 and TRBJ1-1; a weak D match, TRBD1 (5 bases). Trimming cost V 1 base and J 10 bases, with 19 bases left between them. Germline CDR1 GTSNPN, CDR2 SVGIG (reference sequence). The CDR3 is made up of 14 amino acids. DNA of the CDR3: TGTGCCTGGAGTGCCCGAGGGAGTCTGGGGGGAGCTTTCTTT. It specifies CAWSARGSLGGAFF.

The chain links TRBV5-1 to TRBJ2-7; TRBD2 matches at 10 bases. Germline assignment: CDR1 SGHRS and CDR2 YFSETQ. The CDR3 runs 16 residues. The trim removed 0 bases at V and 2 bases at J, leaving 5 bases unmatched. CDR3 sequence reads: CASSLDGTSETYEQYF. The CDR3 DNA follows: TGCGCCAGCAGCTTGGATGGGACTAGCGAGACCTACGAGCAGTACTTC.

The rearrangement joins TRBV7-3 to TRBJ2-3, with 8 bases fitting TRBD2. Trimming at V came to 6 bases and at J to 6 bases, leaving 11 bases not matched to a gene. Per the germline V gene, CDR1 is SGHTA and CDR2 is FQGTGA. The CDR3 is made up of 15 amino acids. The CDR3 loop is CASSSRGGRKDTQYF. CDR3 DNA sequence: TGTGCCAGCAGTTCACGGGGGGGTAGAAAGGATACGCAGTATTTT.

The chain couples TRBV28 to TRBJ1-2; D is uncertain. The germline CDR1 and CDR2 sequences are MDHEN and SYDVKM. Deletions cut 7 bases from V and 5 bases from J, with 8 bases between. The CDR3 is 11 residues long. The CDR3 reads CASTSSYGYTF. The CDR3 nucleotides are TGTGCCAGCACCTCCAGTTATGGCTACACCTTC.

In this sample, this clone turned up once. This chain joins TRBV14 and TRBJ1-5; D is unresolved. This CDR3 comprises 13 residues. The V end was cut by 1 base, the J end by 5 bases, with 6 bases between. The V gene's germline CDR1 is SGHDN and CDR2 FVKESK. For the CDR3, the DNA is TGTGCCAGCAGCCAAGGCCGATATCAGCCCCAGCATTTT. Translated, it gives CASSQGRYQPQHF.

The chain links TRBV5-1 to TRBJ2-3, with D perhaps assigned TRBD1 or TRBD2 (9 bases each). The CDR3 has 15 residues. Germline loops: CDR1 SGHRS, CDR2 YFSETQ. The V end was cut by 7 bases, the J end by 11 bases, with 26 bases between. CDR3 DNA: TGCGCCAGCGTCCCCGGGACAGGGCTAGCGGGGATGCAGTATTTT. Translated: CASVPGTGLAGMQYF.

The gene calls are TRBV5-1 and TRBJ1-4, with D possibly TRBD1 on 5 matching bases. Germline CDR1 reads SGHRS; CDR2 reads YFSETQ. V shed 7 bases and J shed 2 bases, with 12 bases lying between them. The length of the CDR3 is 14 residues. The CDR3 DNA sequence: TGCGCCAGCGGCCGGGGGACTACTAATGAAAAACTGTTTTTT. Residues: CASGRGTTNEKLFF.

This clone was observed a single time. This chain uses TRBV18 with TRBJ1-2; D uncertain. The germline V gene has CDR1 KGHSH and CDR2 LQKENI. Trimming stripped 3 bases from V and 3 bases from J, with 11 bases between. The CDR3 has 14 residues. This chain's CDR3 is CASSPLEVDYGYTF. Here the CDR3 DNA reads TGTGCCAGCTCACCCCTTGAGGTCGACTATGGCTACACCTTC.

This chain links TRBV23-1 with TRBJ2-7; D not resolved. Being an ORF, TRBV23-1 has a function that is uncertain. Trimming removed 4 bases from V and 4 bases from J, with 8 bases in between. The CDR3 sequence is 12 residues long. The CDR3 is CASSPSSYEQYF. The CDR3 coding sequence is TGCGCCAGCAGTCCATCCAGTTACGAGCAGTACTTC.

V gene TRBV27 combines with J gene TRBJ2-7; D is perhaps TRBD1 or TRBD2 (5 bases each). The germline CDR1 and CDR2 sequences are MNHEY and SMNVEV (reference sequence). The CDR3 extends over 17 amino acids. Trimming pared 4 bases from V and 2 bases from J, leaving 21 bases between. DNA for the CDR3: TGTGCCAGCAGTTCCCGACCGGGACGGACCGATGCCTACGAGCAGTACTTC. It is translated as CASSSRPGRTDAYEQYF.

The V call is TRBV5-1, the J call TRBJ2-7, with a possible D match to TRBD1 (5 bases). Per germline, CDR1 SGHRS and CDR2 YFSETQ. The V and J ends lost 3 bases and 4 bases respectively, with 11 bases between them. The CDR3 length is 13 residues. In nucleotides, the CDR3 is TGCGCCAGCAGCTCACCCGACAGTTACGAGCAGTACTTC. It is translated as CASSSPDSYEQYF.

The gene calls are TRBV6-1 and TRBJ2-1; 12 bases match TRBD2. This CDR3 contains 15 residues. The V and J ends lost 6 bases and 9 bases, in that order; junction bases with no gene match: 9. Germline V gene lookup returns CDR1 MNHNS and CDR2 SASEGT. CDR3 residues: CASSERLAGVSEQFF. For the CDR3, the DNA is TGTGCCAGCAGCGAAAGACTAGCGGGAGTCAGTGAGCAGTTCTTC.

V is TRBV6-6 and J is TRBJ2-7, with 7 bases fitting TRBD1. V shed 3 bases, J shed 6 bases, and the junction held 8 bases outside the gene matches. This CDR3 is 14 amino acids long. Germline V gene data show CDR1 as MNHNY and CDR2 as SVGAGI (reference sequence). Written as DNA, the CDR3 is TGTGCCAGCAGTTATTCTCTCACAGGGGCCGAGCAGTACTTC. Amino acid sequence: CASSYSLTGAEQYF.

V is TRBV10-3 and J is TRBJ2-7; D remains ambiguous. CDR1 is ENHRY, CDR2 SYGVKD, per germline. The CDR3 spans 14 residues. V was clipped by 5 bases and J by 7 bases, with 18 bases between them. CDR3 sequence reads: CAISSDDRAREQYF. DNA of the CDR3: TGTGCCATCAGTAGTGATGATCGGGCCCGGGAGCAGTACTTC.

This clone was detected only a few times. V usage is TRBV9 and J usage is TRBJ1-1, with D uncertain. V lost 4 bases, J lost 3 bases, and 10 bases lay in between. The germline V gene has CDR1 SGDLS and CDR2 YYNGEE. There are 13 residues in the CDR3. The CDR3 region is CASSPRRDTEAFF. The CDR3 nucleotides are TGTGCCAGCAGCCCGAGGCGCGACACTGAAGCTTTCTTT.